Below are 28 T cell receptor beta chains sequenced from a single sample in a study of cytomegalovirus exposure and HLA in healthy donors. Method: immunoSEQ multiplex PCR; TCRdb's copy keeps in-frame clones and lacks some. The sample lists over 250,000 clones; 87% were seen once. The source material was PBMCs. The source of these receptors is a woman in her twenties or thirties in good health and CMV-seropositive.

The genes are TRBV9 and TRBJ2-3; the D gene is possibly TRBD2 (6 bases). V was trimmed by 0 bases and J by 0 bases, leaving 8 bases between them. The CDR3 spans 15 residues. CDR1 and CDR2 from the germline V gene are SGDLS and YYNGEE. The CDR3 region is CASSVAGESTDTQYF. In nucleotides, the CDR3 is TGTGCCAGCAGCGTAGCGGGGGAGAGCACAGATACGCAGTATTTT. Complete variable domain (other parts from reference TRBV9 and TRBJ2-3): DSGVTQTPKHLITATGQRVTLRCSPRSGDLSVYWYQQSLDQGLQFLIQYYNGEERAKGNILERFSAQQFPDLHSELNLSSLELGDSALYFCASSVAGESTDTQYFGPGTRLTVL.

This chain joins TRBV28 and TRBJ1-2; 7 bases map to TRBD1. V trimming: 7 bases; J trimming: 6 bases; junction bases outside the gene matches: 8. The V gene's germline CDR1 is MDHEN and CDR2 SYDVKM. The CDR3 consists of 13 residues. CDR3 in DNA: TGTGCCAGCACTCCAGGACAGGTGGATGGCTACACCTTC. Translated: CASTPGQVDGYTF.

V usage is TRBV13 and J usage is TRBJ1-1; a possible D gene is TRBD1 (6 bases). Germline values: CDR1 PRHDT, CDR2 FYEKMQ (reference sequence). The CDR3 spans 16 residues. Trimming cost V 5 bases and J 4 bases, with 20 bases left between them. The CDR3 nucleotides are TGTGCCAGCAGCCGAGGGGGTCTCCGGGGAATCACTGAAGCTTTCTTT. As protein: CASSRGGLRGITEAFF.

This clone turned up a few times. The rearrangement uses TRBV2 and TRBJ2-7, with D hard to call. The germline gives CDR1 SNHLY, CDR2 FYNNEI. V lost 3 bases and J lost 6, with 3 bases in between. This CDR3 is 10 amino acids long. The CDR3 is CASSEVEQYF. The CDR3 DNA reads TGTGCCAGCAGTGAGGTCGAGCAGTACTTC.

V is TRBV7-8 and J is TRBJ2-3; 7 positions match TRBD2. The germline V gene encodes CDR1 SGHVS and CDR2 FQNEAQ. This CDR3 comprises 16 residues. J lost 2 bases, V lost 5 bases, and 10 bases had no gene match. Here the CDR3 reads CASSVDTSAPTDTQYF. For the CDR3, the DNA is TGTGCCAGCAGCGTCGACACTAGCGCCCCCACAGATACGCAGTATTTT.

This clone was detected a few times. The chain carries TRBV6-5 and TRBJ1-2, with 8 positions matching TRBD1. There are 13 residues in the CDR3. The V and J ends lost 5 bases and 5 bases, in that order; junction bases with no gene match: 4. Germline V gives CDR1 MNHEY, CDR2 SVGAGI. CDR3 region: CASSRGTGYGYTF. CDR3 in DNA: TGTGCCAGCAGTCGTGGGACAGGTTATGGCTACACCTTC.

The chain combines TRBV7-2 with TRBJ2-2, with 7 bases matching TRBD1. The CDR3 spans 15 residues. V dropped 2 bases and J dropped 9; count of bases not matched to a gene: 9. Germline assignment: CDR1 SGHTA and CDR2 FQGNSA. CDR3 nucleotides: TGTGCCAGCAGCTTAAACCTAGGGACAGCTAGGGAGCTGTTTTTT. The encoded protein is CASSLNLGTARELFF. The full variable domain, its missing parts supplied by reference TRBV7-2 and TRBJ2-2, is GAGVSQSPSNKVTEKGKDVELRCDPISGHTALYWYRQSLGQGLEFLIYFQGNSAPDKSGLPSDRFSAERTGGSVSTLTIQRTQQEDSAVYLCASSLNLGTARELFFGEGSRLTVL.

CDR3 amino acids: CASSLGLAGGLDNEQFF. CDR3 coding DNA: TGTGCCAGCAGCTTAGGACTAGCGGGGGGGCTTGATAATGAGCAGTTCTTC. The chain carries TRBV7-6 and TRBJ2-1, with 14 nucleotides matching TRBD2. Germline V gene sequence: CDR1 SGHVS, CDR2 FNYEAQ. V gave up 1 base and J gave up 7 bases; unmatched junction bases: 6. This CDR3 has 17 amino acids.

The chain is built from TRBV19 and TRBJ1-2; D might be TRBD1 (6 bases). Germline CDR1 and CDR2: LNHDA and SQIVND (reference sequence). The CDR3 has 11 amino acids. With 8 bases removed from V and 4 bases from J, the gap between germline ends came to 8 bases. CDR3 residues: CASGQSYGYTF. In DNA, the CDR3 is TGTGCCAGTGGACAGAGCTATGGCTACACCTTC.

The chain links TRBV30 to TRBJ1-1; D may be TRBD1 (5 bases). CDR1 and CDR2 from the germline V gene are GTSNPN and SVGIG (reference sequence). This CDR3 has 13 amino acids. Written as DNA, the CDR3 is TGTGCGCAGAGGGGTCTCGGTAACACTGAAGCTTTCTTT. Its translation is CAQRGLGNTEAFF.

This chain links TRBV5-6 with TRBJ1-3; 8 bases align to TRBD1. V lost 4 bases, J lost 2 bases, and 2 bases stayed unmatched. The CDR3 is 14 residues long. Germline CDR1 reads SGHDT; CDR2 reads YYEEEE. The CDR3 DNA sequence: TGTGCCAGCAGCCGACAGGGGCCTGGAAACACCATATATTTT. Translation gives CASSRQGPGNTIYF.

V usage is TRBV27 and J usage is TRBJ1-4, with D uncertain. Germline V gene data show CDR1 as MNHEY and CDR2 as SMNVEV (reference sequence). The CDR3 has 16 residues. V gave up 3 bases and J gave up 6 bases, with 17 bases separating them. Written as DNA, the CDR3 is TGTGCCAGCAGTTTCAGTTGGGGTCCGAGTGATGAAAAACTGTTTTTT. Translating gives CASSFSWGPSDEKLFF.

This clone was seen once. This chain links TRBV6-4 with TRBJ1-6; 7 bases map to TRBD1. CDR3 length: 15 amino acids. Germline V gene data show CDR1 as MRHNA and CDR2 as SNTAGT. With V trimmed by 2 bases and J by 5 bases, 3 bases remained unmatched. CDR3 sequence: CASSDHRGHNSPLHF. The DNA of the CDR3 is TGTGCCAGCAGTGACCACAGGGGACATAATTCACCCCTCCACTTT.

V is TRBV5-1 and J is TRBJ2-7; D remains ambiguous. Germline V gene lookup returns CDR1 SGHRS and CDR2 YFSETQ. The V gene lost 2 bases and the J gene lost 3 bases, with 12 bases spanning the gap. The CDR3 length is 14 residues. CDR3 in amino acids: CASSFVGSSYEQYF. The CDR3 region has the DNA TGCGCCAGCAGCTTTGTCGGCTCTAGCTACGAGCAGTACTTC.

This chain uses TRBV11-1 with TRBJ1-2; the D is unclear. This CDR3 has 13 amino acids. Trimming removed 5 bases from V and 4 bases from J, with 11 bases in between. Germline values: CDR1 SGHAT, CDR2 FQDESV (reference sequence). The CDR3 sequence is CASSIDKVYGYTF. For the CDR3, the DNA is TGTGCCAGCAGCATTGACAAGGTCTATGGCTACACCTTC.

This clone has a single count. The V and J genes are TRBV6-5 and TRBJ1-5; D uncertain. Trimming shortened V by 5 bases and J by 0 bases, and 11 bases separated the two germline ends. CDR3 length: 15 residues. Germline CDR1 reads MNHEY; CDR2 reads SVGAGI. The CDR3 sequence is CASSLDGYSNQPQHF. CDR3 nucleotide sequence: TGTGCCAGCAGTCTAGACGGGTATAGCAATCAGCCCCAGCATTTT.

This clone has just one count. A junction boundary mismatches the germline segment, possibly from a read error. The rearrangement joins TRBV11-1 to TRBJ1-2; D ambiguous. Germline CDR1 and CDR2: SGHAT and FQDESV (reference sequence). This CDR3 spans 10 amino acids. In DNA, the CDR3 is TGTGCCAGCAGCACTCGGGCGTCCAGCTTC. Protein sequence: CASSTRASSF.

This chain connects TRBV18 to TRBJ1-3; TRBD1 matches at 8 bases. Germline V CDR1 and CDR2: KGHSH, LQKENI. The CDR3 has 14 amino acids. V trimming: 2 bases; J trimming: 7 bases; junction bases outside the gene matches: 4. The CDR3 here is CASSPKGQGNTIYF. In DNA form, the CDR3 reads TGTGCCAGCTCACCAAAAGGACAGGGTAACACCATATATTTT.

The gene calls are TRBV6-5 and TRBJ1-3; D call uncertain. The V end was cut by 0 bases, the J end by 0 bases, with 6 bases between. Germline CDR1 reads MNHEY; CDR2 reads SVGAGI. The CDR3 is 15 residues long. CDR3 loop: CASSYSVDSGNTIYF. CDR3 bases: TGTGCCAGCAGTTACTCGGTTGACTCTGGAAACACCATATATTTT.

In this sample, this clone turned up once. The chain is built from TRBV18 and TRBJ2-3; 11 positions agree with TRBD2. The CDR3 runs 16 residues. The V and J ends lost 5 bases and 0 bases, in that order; junction bases with no gene match: 4. Germline values: CDR1 KGHSH, CDR2 LQKENI. The chain's CDR3 is CASSASSGRSTDTQYF. The CDR3, as DNA: TGTGCCAGCTCAGCGTCTAGCGGGAGGAGCACAGATACGCAGTATTTT.

The J gene is TRBJ2-7, the V gene TRBV6-6; no clear D. CDR1 and CDR2 (germline): MNHNY, SVGAGI (reference sequence). V lost 6 bases to trimming and J lost 6 bases, with 3 bases between them. This CDR3 has 9 amino acids. This chain's CDR3 is CASRFEQYF. The CDR3 nucleotides are TGTGCCAGCAGGTTCGAGCAGTACTTC.

The chain carries TRBV7-9 and TRBJ2-7, with TRBD2 as a possible D gene (5 bases). The CDR3 covers 13 residues. V gave up 7 bases and J gave up 3 bases, with 13 bases separating them. Germline V gene data show CDR1 as SEHNR and CDR2 as FQNEAQ (reference sequence). The CDR3: CASKGALNYEQYF. The CDR3 region has the DNA TGTGCCAGCAAGGGAGCTTTGAACTACGAGCAGTACTTC. Full variable domain (remainder filled in from reference TRBV7-9 and TRBJ2-7): DTGVSQNPRHKITKRGQNVTFRCDPISEHNRLYWYRQTLGQGPEFLTYFQNEAQLEKSRLLSDRFSAERPKGSFSTLEIQRTEQGDSAMYLCASKGALNYEQYFGPGTRLTVT.

The V and J genes are TRBV9 and TRBJ1-5; 9 nucleotides match TRBD1. The CDR3 loop spans 15 amino acids. Trimming at V came to 3 bases and at J to 5 bases, leaving 6 bases not matched to a gene. CDR1 is SGDLS and CDR2 is YYNGEE in the germline V gene. CDR3 sequence reads: CASSAQGQGDQPQHF. For the CDR3, the DNA is TGTGCCAGCAGCGCCCAGGGACAGGGCGATCAGCCCCAGCATTTT.

The chain carries TRBV6-5 and TRBJ2-1, with unresolved D. The germline V gene encodes CDR1 MNHEY and CDR2 SVGAGI. The CDR3 length is 13 residues. Trimming shortened V by 0 bases and J by 5 bases, and 5 bases separated the two germline ends. Here the CDR3 reads CASSYSTDNEQFF. In DNA form, the CDR3 reads TGTGCCAGCAGTTACTCGACGGACAATGAGCAGTTCTTC.

The chain links TRBV29-1 to TRBJ2-3; D is ambiguous. Germline CDR1 reads SQVTM; CDR2 reads ANQGSEA. Trimming pared 7 bases from V and 5 bases from J, leaving 10 bases between. This CDR3 has 11 residues. The CDR3 spells CSAKPVDTQYF. In DNA form, the CDR3 reads TGCAGCGCAAAACCGGTAGATACGCAGTATTTT.

V and J are TRBV7-3 and TRBJ2-3; perhaps TRBD2 as D (5 bases). CDR3 length: 15 amino acids. CDR1 is SGHTA, CDR2 FQGTGA, per germline. V was trimmed by 2 bases and J by 0 bases, leaving 9 bases between them. This CDR3 is CASSLLASSTDTQYF. The DNA for the CDR3 is TGTGCCAGCAGCTTATTAGCGAGTAGCACAGATACGCAGTATTTT.

The chain has TRBV28 and TRBJ1-2; 8 bases line up with TRBD1. Trimming cost V 8 bases and J 3 bases; bases outside gene matches: 5. The CDR3 runs to 13 residues. Germline CDR1 reads MDHEN; CDR2 reads SYDVKM. The CDR3 loop reads CASLQGAHYGYTF. The CDR3 DNA sequence: TGTGCCAGCCTCCAGGGGGCACACTATGGCTACACCTTC.

This rearrangement joins TRBV15 to TRBJ2-4; maybe TRBD1 (7 bases). This CDR3 spans 13 amino acids. The germline V and J ends were trimmed by 5 bases and 11 bases, with 16 bases remaining between them. CDR1 is LNHNV, CDR2 YYDKDF, per germline (reference sequence). CDR3 bases: TGTGCCACCAGCGGGCGACAGGGACTCGTTCAGTACTTC. This codes for CATSGRQGLVQYF.